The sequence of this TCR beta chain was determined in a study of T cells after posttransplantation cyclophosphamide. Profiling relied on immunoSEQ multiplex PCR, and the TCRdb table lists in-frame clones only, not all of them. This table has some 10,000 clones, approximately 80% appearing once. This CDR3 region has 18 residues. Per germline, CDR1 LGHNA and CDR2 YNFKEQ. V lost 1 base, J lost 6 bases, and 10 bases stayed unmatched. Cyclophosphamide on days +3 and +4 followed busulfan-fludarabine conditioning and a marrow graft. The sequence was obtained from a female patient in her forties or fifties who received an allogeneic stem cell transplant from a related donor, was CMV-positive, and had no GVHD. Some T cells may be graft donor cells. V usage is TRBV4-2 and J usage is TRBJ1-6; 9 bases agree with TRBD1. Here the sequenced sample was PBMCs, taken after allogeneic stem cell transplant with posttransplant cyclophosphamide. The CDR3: CASSQVRSGTGLNSPLHF. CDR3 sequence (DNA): TGTGCCAGCAGCCAAGTTCGCTCTGGGACAGGGCTTAATTCACCCCTCCACTTT.